The 11 T cell receptor beta chains below come from one sample, sequenced in a study of CD8 T cells in ankylosing spondylitis. TCRdb reanalysed the 5' RACE reads using MiXCR and keeps one entry per CDR3 protein. The sample shows approximately 290,000 distinct CDR3 sequences, under 25% of them seen only once. The sequenced material came from blood, either unsorted or a sorted T cell fraction (not recorded which). These receptors were taken from a female donor with ankylosing spondylitis or in good health (not recorded which).

This clonotype showed up just a few times. The V and J genes are TRBV12-3 or TRBV12-4 and TRBJ2-3; D possibly corresponds to TRBD1 (5 bases). Trimming took off 3 bases at V and 2 bases at J, with 12 bases between the two ends. This CDR3 region has 15 residues. As DNA, the CDR3 is TGTGCCAGCAGTTTGGATACAGGCCTCACAGATACGCAGTATTTT. Translation: CASSLDTGLTDTQYF.

The chain joins TRBV5-1 to TRBJ2-1; TRBD1 matches at 12 bases. The CDR3 has 15 residues. In germline, CDR1 is SGHRS, CDR2 YFSETQ. With V trimmed by 3 bases and J by 5 bases, 3 bases remained unmatched. CDR3: CASSWDRGLNNEQFF. DNA of the CDR3: TGCGCCAGCAGCTGGGACAGGGGGCTTAACAATGAGCAGTTCTTC.

This clonotype was recorded many times. The chain couples TRBV20-1 to TRBJ1-5, with D perhaps matching TRBD1 (6 bases). V lost 4 bases and J lost 6, with 16 bases in between. CDR3 length: 14 amino acids. The germline CDR1 and CDR2 sequences are DFQATT and SNEGSKA (reference sequence). Here the CDR3 reads CSATPEGVGQPQHF. CDR3 coding DNA: TGCAGTGCTACCCCGGAGGGGGTAGGTCAGCCCCAGCATTTT.

The J gene is TRBJ1-1, the V gene TRBV24-1; D ambiguous. The V end was cut by 5 bases, the J end by 5 bases, with 11 bases between. The CDR3 extends over 13 amino acids. Germline CDR1 is KGHDR and CDR2 is SFDVKD. CDR3 DNA: TGTGCCACCAGTGCCTTCGACTCAACTGAAGCTTTCTTT. Protein sequence: CATSAFDSTEAFF.

This clonotype was found a few times. This chain uses TRBV4-2 with TRBJ2-3; the D gene is possibly TRBD2 (6 bases). V gave up 0 bases and J gave up 3 bases, with 13 bases separating them. Germline values: CDR1 LGHNA, CDR2 YNFKEQ. The CDR3 extends over 16 amino acids. CDR3 amino acids: CASSQDVQGGTDTQYF. CDR3 nucleotides: TGTGCCAGCAGCCAAGATGTCCAGGGAGGTACAGATACGCAGTATTTT.

In its sample, this clonotype was seen a few times. The chain has TRBV7-2 and TRBJ2-7; D may be TRBD1 or TRBD2 (5 bases each). This CDR3 comprises 13 residues. Germline loops: CDR1 SGHTA, CDR2 FQGNSA. V lost 5 bases and J 4 bases, leaving 12 bases between the germline ends. The CDR3 coding sequence is TGTGCCAGCAGCCCAGAGGGGTTTTACGAGCAGTACTTC. Translating gives CASSPEGFYEQYF.

The sample holds many counts of this clonotype. V is TRBV29-1 and J is TRBJ1-5, with D perhaps TRBD1 (6 bases). The V gene's germline CDR1 is SQVTM and CDR2 ANQGSEA. CDR3 length: 14 amino acids. Trimming stripped 7 bases from V and 1 base from J, with 14 bases between. The CDR3 spells CSASLGASNQPQHF. CDR3 in DNA: TGCAGCGCCTCATTGGGGGCAAGCAATCAGCCCCAGCATTTT.

This rearrangement joins TRBV29-1 to TRBJ1-1; D gene uncertain. Germline lookup yields CDR1 SQVTM and CDR2 ANQGSEA. The CDR3 is made up of 12 amino acids. Trimming shortened V by 6 bases and J by 1 base, and 9 bases separated the two germline ends. CDR3 in DNA: TGCAGCGTCGGACGGACGAACACTGAAGCTTTCTTT. It codes for CSVGRTNTEAFF.

This clonotype was seen a few times. The J gene is TRBJ2-6, the V gene TRBV6-5; D may match TRBD1 or TRBD2 (5 bases each). The CDR3 length is 17 residues. V gave up 2 bases and J gave up 3 bases, with 14 bases separating them. Germline V gene data show CDR1 as MNHEY and CDR2 as SVGAGI. CDR3 amino acids: CASSYGGPSFGANVLTF. The CDR3 DNA sequence: TGTGCCAGCAGTTACGGGGGACCGAGCTTTGGGGCCAACGTCCTGACTTTC.

This clonotype turned up a few times. The chain couples TRBV6-2 or TRBV6-3 to TRBJ2-3, with TRBD2 matching over 9 bases. Per the germline V gene, CDR1 is MNHEY and CDR2 is SVGEGT. The CDR3 is 15 amino acids. Unmatched junction bases numbered 6, after V lost 6 bases and J lost 2 bases. The CDR3 loop is CASRRLAEYTDTQYF. The CDR3 nucleotides are TGTGCCAGCAGGCGACTAGCGGAGTACACAGATACGCAGTATTTT.

This chain links TRBV5-1 with TRBJ2-2; tentatively, D is TRBD2 (6 bases). Germline V CDR1 and CDR2: SGHRS, YFSETQ. The CDR3 is made up of 17 amino acids. The V end was cut by 4 bases, the J end by 5 bases, with 21 bases between. The chain's CDR3 is CASSLLSRGRETGELFF. In nucleotides, the CDR3 is TGCGCCAGCAGCCTCCTTAGTCGGGGGAGAGAGACCGGGGAGCTGTTTTTT.